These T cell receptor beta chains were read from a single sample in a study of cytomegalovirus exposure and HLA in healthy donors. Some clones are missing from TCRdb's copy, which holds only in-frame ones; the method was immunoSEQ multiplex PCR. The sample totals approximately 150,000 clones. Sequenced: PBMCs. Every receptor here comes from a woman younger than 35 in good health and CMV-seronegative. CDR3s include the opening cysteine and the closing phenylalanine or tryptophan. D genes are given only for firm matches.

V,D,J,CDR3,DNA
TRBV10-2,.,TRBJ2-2,CASRPGLGPELFF,TGCGCCAGCAGACCCGGTCTCGGCCCGGAGCTGTTTTTT
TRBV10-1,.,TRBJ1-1,CASSESPGMNTEAFF,TGCGCCAGCAGTGAGTCGCCCGGGATGAACACTGAAGCTTTCTTT
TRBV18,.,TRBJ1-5,CASSPGGSGNQPQHF,TGTGCCAGCTCACCAGGGGGCTCGGGCAATCAGCCCCAGCATTTT
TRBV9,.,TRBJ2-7,CASSVGGASHHEQYF,TGTGCCAGCAGCGTAGGCGGGGCGAGCCACCACGAGCAGTACTTC
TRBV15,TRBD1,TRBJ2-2,CATSPGQGDTGELFF,TGTGCCACCAGCCCGGGACAGGGAGACACCGGGGAGCTGTTTTTT
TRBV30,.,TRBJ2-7,CAWSVSGAYEQYF,TGTGCCTGGAGTGTATCAGGGGCATACGAGCAGTACTTC
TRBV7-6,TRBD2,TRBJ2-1,CASSLRLAGESGYNEQFF,TGTGCCAGCAGCTTGCGGCTAGCGGGAGAGAGTGGGTACAATGAGCAGTTCTTC
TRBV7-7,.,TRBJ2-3,CASSQGGSTDTQYF,TGTGCCAGCAGCCAAGGGGGTAGCACAGATACGCAGTATTTT
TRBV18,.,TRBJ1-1,CASSPRMTGVEAFF,TGTGCCAGCTCACCACGTATGACTGGAGTTGAAGCTTTCTTT
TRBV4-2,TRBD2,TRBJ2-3,CASSQEGLAGGGADTQYF,TGTGCCAGCAGCCAAGAGGGACTAGCGGGAGGTGGGGCAGATACGCAGTATTTT
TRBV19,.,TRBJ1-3,CASSRTTATSGNTIYF,TGTGCCAGTAGTCGGACTACAGCCACCTCTGGAAACACCATATATTTT
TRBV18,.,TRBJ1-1,CASSINQVPNTEAFF,TGTGCCAGCTCCATAAATCAGGTCCCTAACACTGAAGCTTTCTTT
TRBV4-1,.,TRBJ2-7,CASSQETSGWYEQYF,TGCGCCAGCAGCCAAGAGACATCAGGGTGGTACGAGCAGTACTTC
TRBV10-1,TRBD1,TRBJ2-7,CASSRGTGSSYEQYF,TGCGCCAGCAGCCGGGGGACAGGGAGCTCCTACGAGCAGTACTTC
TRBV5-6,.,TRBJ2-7,CASSTLNYEQYF,TGTGCCAGCAGCACATTGAACTACGAGCAGTACTTC
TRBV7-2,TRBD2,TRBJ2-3,CASSLDPSGIGLTDTQYF,TGTGCCAGCAGCTTAGACCCTAGCGGGATAGGGCTAACAGATACGCAGTATTTT
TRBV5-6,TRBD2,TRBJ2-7,CASSLGGRTSGRQAYEQYF,TGTGCCAGCAGCTTGGGGGGGCGGACTAGCGGGAGGCAGGCCTACGAGCAGTACTTC